The rows below give T cell receptor beta chains drawn from one sample of a study of molecular identifiers for immune sequencing clone quantification. TCRdb re-analysed the PCR reads in MiXCR, keeping a single row per CDR3 protein. Of hundreds of thousands of distinct CDR3 sequences listed, about 25% are singletons. The sample consisted of naive CD8+ T cells from blood, with Jurkat cell RNA spiked in. The receptors originated from a human donor in good health. Some libraries in this study had Jurkat cell RNA spiked in. The CDR3 runs from the conserved cysteine through the conserved F or W. Fields, in order: V gene, D gene, clone size, J gene, CDR3 protein, CDR3 DNA. The D gene is left open where the match is weak. Some rows mark clone size as missing; the rest say once, few, many or name a class of expanded clone.

TRBV29-1	.	once	TRBJ2-1	CSVEWTVSPSYNEQFF	TGCAGCGTTGAATGGACCGTTAGTCCCTCCTACAATGAGCAGTTCTTC
TRBV6-5	TRBD1	few	TRBJ1-4	CASRKGDRGYEKLFF	TGTGCCAGCAGAAAGGGAGACAGGGGATACGAAAAACTGTTTTTT
TRBV6-5	TRBD2	.	TRBJ2-1	CASSYSGLAGGHEQFF	TGTGCCAGCAGTTACTCCGGACTAGCGGGGGGGCACGAGCAGTTCTTC
TRBV12-3/TRBV12-4	.	many	TRBJ1-1	CASSQQVNTEAFF	TGTGCCAGCAGTCAACAAGTGAACACTGAAGCTTTCTTT
TRBV30	.	.	TRBJ2-7	CAWSGGVEQYF	TGTGCCTGGAGTGGGGGTGTCGAGCAGTACTTC
TRBV29-1	.	.	TRBJ2-3	CSVEGAGTAATQYF	TGCAGCGTTGAAGGTGCAGGTACGGCAGCTACGCAGTATTTT
TRBV27	.	.	TRBJ2-3	CASSFYTSTDTQYF	TGTGCCAGCAGTTTCTACACTAGCACAGATACGCAGTATTTT
TRBV4-1	.	many	TRBJ1-1	CASSRPQGKPTEAFF	TGCGCCAGCAGCCGCCCCCAGGGGAAACCGACTGAAGCTTTCTTT
TRBV4-3	.	few	TRBJ2-5	CASSQDIAVQETQYF	TGCGCCAGCAGCCAAGACATAGCGGTACAAGAGACCCAGTACTTC
TRBV4-3	TRBD2	.	TRBJ2-1	CASSQEAGASYNEQFF	TGCGCCAGCAGCCAAGAAGCGGGAGCGTCCTACAATGAGCAGTTCTTC
TRBV13	.	few	TRBJ2-7	CASSLRGSTYEQYF	TGTGCCAGCAGCCTCCGGGGATCCACCTACGAGCAGTACTTC
TRBV11-2	TRBD1	.	TRBJ2-2	CASRDRGSGELFF	TGTGCCTCCCGGGACAGGGGGTCCGGGGAGCTGTTTTTT
TRBV7-2	TRBD1	few	TRBJ2-7	CASSLGQGRAYEQYF	TGTGCCAGCAGCTTAGGACAGGGGCGAGCCTACGAGCAGTACTTC
TRBV9	TRBD1	many	TRBJ1-1	CASSLTQGGTEAFF	TGTGCCAGCAGCTTAACCCAGGGGGGCACTGAAGCTTTCTTT
TRBV5-6	TRBD1	.	TRBJ2-7	CASGTGVSYEQYF	TGTGCCAGTGGGACAGGGGTTTCCTACGAGCAGTACTTC
TRBV7-2	.	.	TRBJ1-3	CASSPGRSTGNTIYF	TGTGCCAGCAGCCCCGGACGGAGCACAGGAAACACCATATATTTT
TRBV19	TRBD1	.	TRBJ2-4	CANGQEQARNIQYF	TGTGCCAACGGACAGGAACAAGCCCGGAACATTCAGTACTTC
TRBV7-9	TRBD1	few	TRBJ2-7	CASSTPEGTGINEQYF	TGTGCCAGCAGCACTCCCGAAGGGACAGGGATCAACGAGCAGTACTTC
TRBV5-1	.	.	TRBJ2-7	CASSLGAVGPPYEQYF	TGCGCCAGCAGCTTAGGGGCCGTGGGTCCCCCCTACGAGCAGTACTTC
TRBV6-1	.	.	TRBJ1-5	CASSEYLSYSNQPQHF	TGTGCCAGCAGTGAATATTTGAGTTATAGCAATCAGCCCCAGCATTTT
TRBV7-9	TRBD2	many	TRBJ2-3	CASSLPLRGGPDTQYF	TGTGCCAGCAGTCTCCCCCTCCGGGGGGGCCCAGATACGCAGTATTTT
TRBV12-3/TRBV12-4	.	many	TRBJ2-6	CATPRGGAGANVLTF	TGTGCCACCCCCCGAGGTGGCGCTGGGGCCAACGTCCTGACTTTC
TRBV20-1	.	.	TRBJ2-1	CSARDHQVTSYNEQFF	TGCAGTGCTAGAGATCATCAGGTCACTTCCTACAATGAGCAGTTCTTC
TRBV7-9	.	.	TRBJ2-7	CASSDGSYEQYF	TGTGCCAGCAGCGACGGCAGCTACGAGCAGTACTTC
TRBV19	TRBD1	.	TRBJ2-7	CSSSGTGGLHEQYF	TGTTCCTCCTCCGGGACAGGGGGCTTACACGAGCAGTACTTC
TRBV12-5	.	.	TRBJ2-1	CASEGHNEQFF	TGTGCTAGTGAAGGACACAATGAGCAGTTCTTC
TRBV5-4	TRBD1	many	TRBJ1-1	CATTPGGLDTEAFF	TGTGCCACCACACCAGGGGGCTTGGACACTGAAGCTTTCTTT
TRBV4-1	.	few	TRBJ1-1	CASSQDDVGNTEAFF	TGCGCCAGCAGCCAAGATGATGTGGGGAACACTGAAGCTTTCTTT
TRBV4-3	TRBD1	.	TRBJ1-6	CASSQDGTGFSPPHF	TGCGCCAGCAGCCAAGACGGGACAGGGTTTTCACCCCCCCACTTT
TRBV28	TRBD2	many	TRBJ2-1	CASSSIVTSGHNEQFF	TGTGCCAGCAGCTCCATCGTAACTAGCGGCCACAATGAGCAGTTCTTC
TRBV4-1	.	.	TRBJ2-7	CASSQDGQPDVYVQYF	TGCGCCAGCAGCCAAGATGGGCAGCCCGACGTCTACGTGCAGTACTTC
TRBV2	.	many	TRBJ2-7	CASSKGTASSYEQYF	TGTGCCAGCAGTAAAGGGACGGCGAGCTCCTACGAGCAGTACTTC
TRBV15	TRBD1	few	TRBJ2-1	CATSRGTGTYNEQFF	TGTGCCACCAGCAGAGGGACAGGGACCTACAATGAGCAGTTCTTC
TRBV9	.	.	TRBJ1-4	CASSPGGSTNEKLFF	TGTGCCAGCAGCCCTGGGGGATCGACTAATGAAAAACTGTTTTTT
TRBV6-2/TRBV6-3	.	few	TRBJ1-5	CASSYGGTFQPQHF	TGTGCCAGCAGTTACGGAGGGACGTTTCAGCCCCAGCATTTT
TRBV30	.	many	TRBJ2-5	CAWSPSWTAQETQYF	TGTGCCTGGAGTCCCTCCTGGACAGCACAAGAGACCCAGTACTTC
TRBV20-1	.	.	TRBJ2-6	CSARGEGHTGANVLTF	TGCAGTGCTAGAGGGGAGGGACACACTGGGGCCAACGTCCTGACTTTC
TRBV27	TRBD2	.	TRBJ2-7	CASSFEGGPCEQYF	TGTGCCAGCAGTTTCGAGGGAGGGCCCTGCGAGCAGTACTTC
TRBV28	TRBD2	many	TRBJ2-2	CASSRTSGNTGELFF	TGTGCCAGCAGCCGGACTAGCGGGAACACCGGGGAGCTGTTTTTT
TRBV5-6	TRBD1	.	TRBJ1-1	CASSFEIRGRAEAFF	TGTGCCAGCAGCTTTGAGATCAGGGGGCGCGCTGAAGCTTTCTTT